The present T cell receptor beta chain was sequenced within a study of control samples from healthy donors and cancer patients. TCRdb keeps only in-frame clones here, not all; method: immunoSEQ multiplex PCR. This table has tens of thousands of clones, about 88% appearing once. The CDR3 has 15 residues. Trimming cost V 3 bases and J 3 bases; bases outside gene matches: 6. Germline V gene lookup returns CDR1 MNHNS and CDR2 SASEGT. The chain links TRBV6-1 to TRBJ2-7, with TRBD2 identical over 9 bases. This TCR was sampled from a woman aged 50 to 60 in good health. Source material: blood. For the CDR3, the DNA is TGTGCCAGCAGTGACGGGACGACTAGCGGCTACGAGCAGTACTTC. The encoded protein is CASSDGTTSGYEQYF.